In its sample, the clone carrying this TCR beta chain was seen a few times. RNA transcripts served as template for amplifying TCR beta CDR3 sequences. An initial RT-PCR round employing HTBI primers preceded a second-round multiplex PCR. One entry per CDR3 protein results from TCRdb running MiXCR on the multiplex PCR reads. Of under 350,000 distinct CDR3 sequences detected, roughly 15% appear once; the ten largest clones hold about 12%. The record originates from a study of Graves' ophthalmopathy and Graves' hyperthyroidism. The length of the CDR3 is 17 residues. V gave up 1 base and J gave up 5 bases; unmatched junction bases: 9. Germline-derived CDR1 and CDR2 are SGHTA and FQGTGA.

J is TRBJ2-7 and V is TRBV7-3; 12 bases align to TRBD1. The source is an adult man with Graves' ophthalmopathy. Sequencing used peripheral blood. In DNA, the CDR3 is TGTGCCAGCAGCTTAAGTCTGTGGGACAGGGGGCCTCACGAGCAGTACTTC. The encoded protein is CASSLSLWDRGPHEQYF.